The rows below give T cell receptor beta chains drawn from one sample of a study of cytomegalovirus exposure and HLA in healthy donors. Repertoires were generated with immunoSEQ multiplex PCR, while TCRdb's copy carries only in-frame clones and drops some. Among 100,000 to 140,000 clones, approximately 80% were seen once, and the ten largest hold 4.2%. The specimen sequenced was PBMCs. The receptors here all came from a male donor in good health and CMV-seronegative. CDR3s include the opening cysteine and the closing phenylalanine or tryptophan. D genes are given only for firm matches. Not every row has a clone size; where given, it reads once, few, many or a size class.

clone size | J gene | V gene | D gene | CDR3 DNA | CDR3 protein
. | TRBJ1-1 | TRBV7-9 | TRBD1 | TGTGCCAGCAGGGGGACAGGGATAAGCACTGAAGCTTTCTTT | CASRGTGISTEAFF
. | TRBJ1-4 | TRBV7-9 | . | TGTGCCAGCAGCTTAGCGGTAGAGCCAACTAATGAAAAACTGTTTTTT | CASSLAVEPTNEKLFF
. | TRBJ1-1 | TRBV13 | TRBD1 | TGTGCCAGCAGCTGGGGAAGGGGGCGCCCAGCTTTCTTT | CASSWGRGRPAFF
. | TRBJ1-5 | TRBV7-9 | TRBD1 | TGTGCCAGCAGCTTAGTAGGGACAGCTTATAGCAATCAGCCCCAGCATTTT | CASSLVGTAYSNQPQHF
once | TRBJ2-2 | TRBV7-7 | TRBD2 | TGTGCCAGCAGCTTAGGGCTAGCGGCTAACACCGGGGAGCTGTTTTTT | CASSLGLAANTGELFF
. | TRBJ1-2 | TRBV28 | TRBD1 | TGTGCCAGCAGTTATTCGGACAGGGGGCAATTGGGCTACACCTTC | CASSYSDRGQLGYTF
. | TRBJ2-2 | TRBV14 | . | TGTGCCAGCAGCTTCGGGGGGAACACCGGGGAGCTGTTTTTT | CASSFGGNTGELFF
. | TRBJ1-1 | TRBV15 | TRBD1 | TGTGCCACCAGCAGCGGACAGGGAGCCATGAACACTGAAGCTTTCTTT | CATSSGQGAMNTEAFF
. | TRBJ2-2 | TRBV6-5 | TRBD1 | TGTGCCAGCAGTTACGCTTACAGGGGGTCCGGGGAGCTGTTTTTT | CASSYAYRGSGELFF
. | TRBJ2-1 | TRBV11-2 | . | TGTGCCAGCAGCTCCCCGAGCGGAAGCTCCTACAATGAGCAGTTCTTC | CASSSPSGSSYNEQFF
. | TRBJ2-1 | TRBV19 | . | TGTGCCAGTAGTATCGATGGAGCGCCCTTCAGTGAGCAGTTCTTC | CASSIDGAPFSEQFF
. | TRBJ2-1 | TRBV9 | TRBD2 | TGTGCCAGCAGCGAAAGCGGGAGCTCCTACAATGAGCAGTTCTTC | CASSESGSSYNEQFF
. | TRBJ2-1 | TRBV9 | . | TGTGCCAGCGGACTCTCCTACAATGAGCAGTTCTTC | CASGLSYNEQFF
. | TRBJ2-1 | TRBV7-8 | TRBD2 | TGTGCCAGCAGCTTGGAACTAGCGGTCTACAATGAGCAGTTCTTC | CASSLELAVYNEQFF
. | TRBJ2-6 | TRBV7-3 | TRBD2 | TGTGCCAGCAGCCTAAGGGAGGGCTCTGGGGCCAACGTCCTGACTTTC | CASSLREGSGANVLTF
. | TRBJ2-3 | TRBV9 | . | TGTGCCAGCAGCGTAGGGGAGGTACAGGGGAGGAGAGCAGATACGCAGTATTTT | CASSVGEVQGRRADTQYF
. | TRBJ2-5 | TRBV29-1 | TRBD1 | TGCAGCGTCCCCGGACAGGGGATAAGTGAGACCCAGTACTTC | CSVPGQGISETQYF
few | TRBJ2-5 | TRBV6-5 | TRBD2 | TGTGCCAGCAGCCGCACTAGCGGGCCAACGGAGACCCAGTACTTC | CASSRTSGPTETQYF
. | TRBJ2-7 | TRBV27 | TRBD1 | TGTGCCAGCAGTCATACCCTCCGGGACAGGGGGGGAGCCTACTCCTACGAGCAGTACTTC | CASSHTLRDRGGAYSYEQYF
. | TRBJ2-7 | TRBV5-6 | TRBD2 | TGTGCCAGCAGCTTGGTGGTGGGAGGGCCGGGTGAGCAGTACTTC | CASSLVVGGPGEQYF
few | TRBJ2-1 | TRBV14 | TRBD2 | TGTGCCAGCAGCCCTTACCTGGGTAGCGGGAGGGGCGACAATGAGCAGTTCTTC | CASSPYLGSGRGDNEQFF
. | TRBJ2-1 | TRBV6-5 | . | TGTGCCAGCAGTTACTCTCGGCTAGTGAGGGGGGGTGAGCAGTTCTTC | CASSYSRLVRGGEQFF
. | TRBJ2-1 | TRBV5-1 | . | TGCGCCAGCAGCCCTGCCTTTGCGGCAGTTTACAATGAGCAGTTCTTC | CASSPAFAAVYNEQFF
few | TRBJ2-6 | TRBV5-5 | TRBD2 | TGTGCCAGCAGCTTGGGCCCGGGGGGTGGGGCCAACGTCCTGACTTTC | CASSLGPGGGANVLTF
. | TRBJ1-2 | TRBV5-4 | . | TGTGCCAGCAGCTTCCCGACAGAGCATGGCTACACCTTC | CASSFPTEHGYTF
. | TRBJ2-3 | TRBV19 | . | TGTGCCAGTAGGAGGAGCGGCACAGATACGCAGTATTTT | CASRRSGTDTQYF
. | TRBJ1-1 | TRBV6-1 | . | TGTGCCAGCAGTGAAATCAGGGGCGCAGAAGCTTTCTTT | CASSEIRGAEAFF
. | TRBJ1-4 | TRBV6-1 | . | TGTGCCAGCAGTGAAGCTGGGAGGTATGAAAAACTGTTTTTT | CASSEAGRYEKLFF
. | TRBJ2-2 | TRBV27 | TRBD2 | TGTGCCAGCAGTTTGGGAGGGGACACCGGGGAGCTGTTTTTT | CASSLGGDTGELFF
. | TRBJ2-5 | TRBV11-2 | . | TGTGCCAGCAGCTTAGATTCCCCTACTAGTTGGGAGACCCAGTACTTC | CASSLDSPTSWETQYF
. | TRBJ2-1 | TRBV7-9 | TRBD1 | TGTGCTTTGACAGGGGCCAACAATGAGCAGTTCTTC | CALTGANNEQFF
once | TRBJ2-3 | TRBV18 | . | TGTGCCAGCTCCCGATCCCAGCGGATTAGCACAGATACGCAGTATTTT | CASSRSQRISTDTQYF
. | TRBJ2-5 | TRBV7-9 | TRBD1 | TGTGCCAGCACCCCTTCAGCAGCAGGGGGCTTAGAGACCCAGTACTTC | CASTPSAAGGLETQYF
. | TRBJ1-4 | TRBV19 | TRBD1 | TGTGCCAGTAGTATTACGGGGACAGGTACTAATGAAAAACTGTTTTTT | CASSITGTGTNEKLFF
. | TRBJ2-7 | TRBV2 | . | TGTGCCAGCCGCCCAGGGGGGACAGCGACCTACGAGCAGTACTTC | CASRPGGTATYEQYF
once | TRBJ2-1 | TRBV5-1 | TRBD1 | TGCGCCAGCAGCTTGGACAGGGGGACCTACAATGAGCAGTTCTTC | CASSLDRGTYNEQFF
. | TRBJ2-4 | TRBV5-4 | TRBD2 | TGTGCCAGCAGTTTCGGACTAGCGGGAGGGGAAAACATTCAGTACTTC | CASSFGLAGGENIQYF
. | TRBJ2-5 | TRBV29-1 | TRBD1 | TGCAGCGTTCTCCAAGACCGGGACAGTCCACGGGTGAGAGAGACCCAGTACTTC | CSVLQDRDSPRVRETQYF
few | TRBJ2-3 | TRBV9 | . | TGTGCCAGCAGCCCCACGACAGTATCAGATACGCAGTATTTT | CASSPTTVSDTQYF
once | TRBJ2-7 | TRBV4-1 | . | TGCGCCAGCAGCCCTTTGGGGGCTCAGGAGCAGTACTTC | CASSPLGAQEQYF
few | TRBJ1-3 | TRBV6-5 | TRBD1 | TGTGCCAGCAGCCGGACAGGGGGCCGGAACACCATATATTTT | CASSRTGGRNTIYF
few | TRBJ2-3 | TRBV18 | . | TGTGCCAGCTCACCACCGTACACAGATACGCAGTATTTT | CASSPPYTDTQYF
once | TRBJ1-1 | TRBV12-5 | TRBD1 | TGTGCTAGTGGAGCAGGGACAGAGTTCATGAACACTGAAGCTTTCTTT | CASGAGTEFMNTEAFF
. | TRBJ2-1 | TRBV27 | . | TGTGCCAGCAGCTCTTATCTAGCCCCCTACAATGAGCAGTTCTTC | CASSSYLAPYNEQFF
. | TRBJ1-2 | TRBV15 | . | TGTGCCACCAGCAGAGATCAAGCGGGGGCAAGGGGCTACACCTTC | CATSRDQAGARGYTF
. | TRBJ2-1 | TRBV5-4 | TRBD1 | TGTGCCAGCAGCTCCCGTGGGACAGGGAACAATGAGCAGTTCTTC | CASSSRGTGNNEQFF
. | TRBJ2-3 | TRBV4-2 | . | TGTGCCAGCAGCTCGGTGGAGGGCCGCACAGATACGCAGTATTTT | CASSSVEGRTDTQYF
. | TRBJ2-2 | TRBV4-1 | TRBD2 | TGCGCCAGCAGCCGGGGACTAGCGACGAACACCGGGGAGCTGTTTTTT | CASSRGLATNTGELFF
. | TRBJ2-7 | TRBV13 | . | TGTGCCACCATGGAAGTGGGAAGCAGCAGAGGGTCATCCTACGAGCAGTACTTC | CATMEVGSSRGSSYEQYF
. | TRBJ1-1 | TRBV7-7 | . | TGTGCCAGCAGCTTAGGGATCAAAGACTGGAACACTGAAGCTTTCTTT | CASSLGIKDWNTEAFF
. | TRBJ1-2 | TRBV19 | TRBD1 | TGTGCCAGTAGTAAACGGGACAGCCTTTTGGGCTACACCTTC | CASSKRDSLLGYTF
. | TRBJ2-7 | TRBV27 | . | TGTGCCAGCAGTTTATCGAGGACTAACTACGAGCAGTACTTC | CASSLSRTNYEQYF
. | TRBJ2-2 | TRBV5-4 | . | TGTGCCAGCAGCTTGGGATTTGTGAGCCGGACGTCAGGGACCGGGGAGCTGTTTTTT | CASSLGFVSRTSGTGELFF
. | TRBJ2-7 | TRBV19 | . | TGTGCCAGTAGCATCGGGGTGAACTCCTACGAGCAGTACTTC | CASSIGVNSYEQYF
once | TRBJ1-4 | TRBV18 | . | TGTGCCAGCTCCCCCACAGGAGTTCGTGAAAAACTGTTTTTT | CASSPTGVREKLFF